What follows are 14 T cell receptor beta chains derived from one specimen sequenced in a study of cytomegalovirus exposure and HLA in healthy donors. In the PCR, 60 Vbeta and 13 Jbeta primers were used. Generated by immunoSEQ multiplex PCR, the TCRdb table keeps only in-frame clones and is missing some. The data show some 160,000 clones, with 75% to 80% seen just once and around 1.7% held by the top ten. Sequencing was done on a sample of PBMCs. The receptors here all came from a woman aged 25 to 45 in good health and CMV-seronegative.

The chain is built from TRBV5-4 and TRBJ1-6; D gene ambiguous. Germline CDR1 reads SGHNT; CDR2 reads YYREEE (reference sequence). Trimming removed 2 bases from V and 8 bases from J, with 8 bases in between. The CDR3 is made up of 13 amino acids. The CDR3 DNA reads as TGTGCCAGCAGCTTTAACCCAGATTCACCCCTCCACTTT. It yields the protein CASSFNPDSPLHF.

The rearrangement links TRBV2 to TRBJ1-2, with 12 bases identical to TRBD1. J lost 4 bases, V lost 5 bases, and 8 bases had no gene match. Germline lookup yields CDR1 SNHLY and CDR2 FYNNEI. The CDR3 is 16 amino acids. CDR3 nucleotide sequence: TGTGCCAGCAGTCACCCGGGACAGGGGGCAGTCTATGGCTACACCTTC. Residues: CASSHPGQGAVYGYTF. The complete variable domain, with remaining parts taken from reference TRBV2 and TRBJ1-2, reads EPEVTQTPSHQVTQMGQEVILRCVPISNHLYFYWYRQILGQKVEFLVSFYNNEISEKSEIFDDQFSVERPDGSNFTLKIRSTKLEDSAMYFCASSHPGQGAVYGYTFGSGTRLTVV.

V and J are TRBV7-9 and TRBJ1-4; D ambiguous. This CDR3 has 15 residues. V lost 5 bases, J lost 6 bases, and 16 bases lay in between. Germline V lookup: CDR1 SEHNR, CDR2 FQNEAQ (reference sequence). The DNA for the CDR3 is TGTGCCAGCAGCCTCCCCGGACTCATGGATGAAAAACTGTTTTTT. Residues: CASSLPGLMDEKLFF.

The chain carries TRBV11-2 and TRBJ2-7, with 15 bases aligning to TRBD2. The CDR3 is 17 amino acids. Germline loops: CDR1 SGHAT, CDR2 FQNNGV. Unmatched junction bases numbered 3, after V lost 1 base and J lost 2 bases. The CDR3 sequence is CASSLARTSGGAYEQYF. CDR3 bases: TGTGCCAGCAGCTTAGCTCGGACTAGCGGGGGGGCCTACGAGCAGTACTTC.

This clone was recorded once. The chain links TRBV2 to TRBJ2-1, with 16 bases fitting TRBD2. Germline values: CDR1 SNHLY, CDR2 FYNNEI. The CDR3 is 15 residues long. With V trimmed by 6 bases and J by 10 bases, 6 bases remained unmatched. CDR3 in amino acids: CASSTGTSGGGEQFF. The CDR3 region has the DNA TGTGCCAGCAGCACCGGGACTAGCGGGGGGGGCGAGCAGTTCTTC. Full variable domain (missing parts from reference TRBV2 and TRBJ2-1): EPEVTQTPSHQVTQMGQEVILRCVPISNHLYFYWYRQILGQKVEFLVSFYNNEISEKSEIFDDQFSVERPDGSNFTLKIRSTKLEDSAMYFCASSTGTSGGGEQFFGPGTRLTVL.

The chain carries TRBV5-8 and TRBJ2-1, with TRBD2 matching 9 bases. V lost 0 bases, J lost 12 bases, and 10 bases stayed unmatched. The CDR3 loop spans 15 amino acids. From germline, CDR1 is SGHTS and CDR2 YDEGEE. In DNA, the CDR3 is TGTGCCAGCAGCTTGGACAGCGGGGGGTTCTCGTGGCAGTTCTTC. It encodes CASSLDSGGFSWQFF.

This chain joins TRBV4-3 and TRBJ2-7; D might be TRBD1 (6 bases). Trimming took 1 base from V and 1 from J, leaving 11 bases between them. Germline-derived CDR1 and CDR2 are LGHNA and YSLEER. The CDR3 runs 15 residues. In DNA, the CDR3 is TGCGCCAGCAGCCAAGGCAGGGGCTTATCCTACGAGCAGTACTTC. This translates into CASSQGRGLSYEQYF.

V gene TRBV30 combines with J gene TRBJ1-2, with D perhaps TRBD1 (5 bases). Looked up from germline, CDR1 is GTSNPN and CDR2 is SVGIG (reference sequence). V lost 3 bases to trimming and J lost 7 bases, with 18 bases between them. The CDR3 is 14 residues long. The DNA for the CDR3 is TGTGCCTGGAGCTTTACCATCGGGGGAGGTGGCTACACCTTC. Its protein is CAWSFTIGGGGYTF.

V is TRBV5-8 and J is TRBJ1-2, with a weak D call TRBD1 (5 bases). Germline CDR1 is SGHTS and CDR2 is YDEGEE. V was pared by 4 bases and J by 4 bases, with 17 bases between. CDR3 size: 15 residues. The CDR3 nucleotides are TGTGCCAGCAGCGAGAGGAGGGGAGACATCTATGGCTACACCTTC. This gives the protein CASSERRGDIYGYTF.

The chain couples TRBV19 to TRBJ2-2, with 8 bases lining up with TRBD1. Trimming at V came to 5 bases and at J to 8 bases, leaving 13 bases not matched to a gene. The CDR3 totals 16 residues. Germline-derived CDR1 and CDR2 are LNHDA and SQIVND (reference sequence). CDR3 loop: CASSPGTGLPTGELFF. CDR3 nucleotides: TGTGCCAGTAGTCCCGGGACAGGCCTACCTACGGGGGAGCTGTTTTTT.

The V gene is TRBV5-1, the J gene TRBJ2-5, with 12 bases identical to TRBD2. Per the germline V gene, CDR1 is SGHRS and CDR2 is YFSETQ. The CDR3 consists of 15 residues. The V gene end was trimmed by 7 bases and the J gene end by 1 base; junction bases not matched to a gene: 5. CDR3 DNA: TGCGCCAGCTCACTAGCGGGGGGCTCCCAAGAGACCCAGTACTTC. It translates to CASSLAGGSQETQYF.

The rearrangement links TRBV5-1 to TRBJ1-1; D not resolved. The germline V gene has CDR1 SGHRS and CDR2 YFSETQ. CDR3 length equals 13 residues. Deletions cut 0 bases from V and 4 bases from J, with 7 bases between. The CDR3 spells CASSLDAVTEAFF. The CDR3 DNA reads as TGCGCCAGCAGCTTGGACGCAGTCACTGAAGCTTTCTTT.

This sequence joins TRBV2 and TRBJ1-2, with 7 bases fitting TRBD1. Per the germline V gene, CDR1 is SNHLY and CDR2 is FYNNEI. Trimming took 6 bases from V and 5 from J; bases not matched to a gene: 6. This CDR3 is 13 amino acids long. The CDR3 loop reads CASSAGQYYGYTF. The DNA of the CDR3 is TGTGCCAGCAGCGCGGGACAGTATTATGGCTACACCTTC.

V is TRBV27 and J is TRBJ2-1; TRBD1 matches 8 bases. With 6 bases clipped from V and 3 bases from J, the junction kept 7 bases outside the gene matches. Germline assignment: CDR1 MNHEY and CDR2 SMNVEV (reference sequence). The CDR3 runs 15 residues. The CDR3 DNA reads TGTGCCAGCAGGGTAGACAGGGGTCTCTACAATGAGCAGTTCTTC. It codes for CASRVDRGLYNEQFF.